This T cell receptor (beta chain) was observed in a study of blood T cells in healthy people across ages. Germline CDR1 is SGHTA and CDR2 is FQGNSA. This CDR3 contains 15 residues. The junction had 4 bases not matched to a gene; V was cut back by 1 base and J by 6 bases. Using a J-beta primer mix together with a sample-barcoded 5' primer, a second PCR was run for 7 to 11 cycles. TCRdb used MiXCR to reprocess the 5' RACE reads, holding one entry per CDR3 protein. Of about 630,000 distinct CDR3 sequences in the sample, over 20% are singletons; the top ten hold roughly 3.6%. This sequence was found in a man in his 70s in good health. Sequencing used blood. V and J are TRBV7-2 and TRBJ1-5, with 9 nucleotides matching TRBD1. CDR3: CASSLESTGGQPQHF. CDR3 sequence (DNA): TGTGCCAGCAGCTTAGAATCGACAGGGGGTCAGCCCCAGCATTTT.